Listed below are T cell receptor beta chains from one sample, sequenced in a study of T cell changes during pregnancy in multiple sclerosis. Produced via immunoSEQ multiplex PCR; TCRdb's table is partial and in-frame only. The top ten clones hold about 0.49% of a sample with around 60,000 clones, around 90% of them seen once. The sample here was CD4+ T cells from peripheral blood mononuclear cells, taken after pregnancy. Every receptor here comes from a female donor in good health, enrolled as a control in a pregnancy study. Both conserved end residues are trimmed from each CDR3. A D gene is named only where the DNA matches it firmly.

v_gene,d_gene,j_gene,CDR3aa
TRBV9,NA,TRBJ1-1,ASSVDETEAF
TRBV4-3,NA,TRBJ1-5,ASSQDRPEYSNQPQH
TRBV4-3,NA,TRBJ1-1,ASSQVYGGTEAF
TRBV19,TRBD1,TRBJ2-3,ASSMDRGMDTQY
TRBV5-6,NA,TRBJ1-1,ASSLPGGTEAF
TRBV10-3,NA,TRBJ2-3,AITQASQGPQY
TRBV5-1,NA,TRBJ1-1,ASSWAADTEAF
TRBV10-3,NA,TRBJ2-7,AISVEGYEQY
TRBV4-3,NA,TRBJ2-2,ASSPPGDGDGELF
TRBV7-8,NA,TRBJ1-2,ASSPPGSGADYGYT
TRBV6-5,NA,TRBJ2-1,ASSRGAPYNEQF
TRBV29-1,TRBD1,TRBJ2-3,SVDRGRDTQY
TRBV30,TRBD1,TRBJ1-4,AWSSRDSSNEKLF
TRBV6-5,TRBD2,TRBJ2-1,ASSYSVGSGGEQF
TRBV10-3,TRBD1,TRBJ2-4,AISEGGLAKNIQY
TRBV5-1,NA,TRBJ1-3,ASSLVLQGAGNTIY
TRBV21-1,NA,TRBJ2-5,ASSTSSSGGQETQY
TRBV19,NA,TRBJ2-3,ASSPLWPNTDTQY
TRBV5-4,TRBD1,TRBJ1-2,ASSLRDSSYGYT
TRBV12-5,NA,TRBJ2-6,ASGNRDTGANVLT
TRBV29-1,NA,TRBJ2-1,SVDTLGQLLYNEQF
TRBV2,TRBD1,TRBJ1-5,ASSETGENQPQH
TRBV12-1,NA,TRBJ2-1,ASSPHRGGPNEQF
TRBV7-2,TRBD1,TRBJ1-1,ASSLAGQGNTEAF
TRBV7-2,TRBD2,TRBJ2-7,ASSLGTSNKQY
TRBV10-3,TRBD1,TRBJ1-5,AISDSGTESNQPQH
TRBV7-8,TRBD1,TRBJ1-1,ASSFETGSNAEAF
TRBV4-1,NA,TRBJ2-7,ASSPHPTSASYEQY
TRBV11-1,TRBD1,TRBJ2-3,ASGLQGAGTDTQY
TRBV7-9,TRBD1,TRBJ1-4,ASSRDRGWEKLF
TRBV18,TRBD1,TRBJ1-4,ASSTGVEKLF
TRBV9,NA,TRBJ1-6,ASSLNNSPLH
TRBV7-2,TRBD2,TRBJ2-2,ASSLGAGGTGELF
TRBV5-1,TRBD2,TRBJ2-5,ASSSTKTSGGGETQY
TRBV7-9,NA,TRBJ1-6,ASSDGQSSYNSPLH
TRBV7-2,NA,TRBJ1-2,ASSSSSGSYGYT
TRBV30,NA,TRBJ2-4,AGGPDEAKNIQY
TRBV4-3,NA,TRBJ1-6,ASSQDSSYNSPLH
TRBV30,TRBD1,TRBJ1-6,AWSAGQLNSPLH
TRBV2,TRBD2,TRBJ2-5,ASRTSGIQIQETQY
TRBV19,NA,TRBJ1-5,ASSIGEVNQPQH
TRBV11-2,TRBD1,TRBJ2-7,ASSGTGLQEQY
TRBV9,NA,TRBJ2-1,ASSVAGHNEQF
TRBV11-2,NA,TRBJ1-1,ASSLDAVNTEAF
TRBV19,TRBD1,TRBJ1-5,ATRDREWNQPQH
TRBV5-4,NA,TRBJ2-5,ASSRNPFSRTLQETQY
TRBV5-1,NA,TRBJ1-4,ASSLVRIRDNTNEKLF
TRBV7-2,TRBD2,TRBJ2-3,ASSLGSGGGATDTQY
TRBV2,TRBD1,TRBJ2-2,ASNVMRQGHGELF
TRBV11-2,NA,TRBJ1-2,ASRPGQNYGYT
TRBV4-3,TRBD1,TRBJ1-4,ASSQDLSGGATNEKLF
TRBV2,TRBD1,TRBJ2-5,ASNTGTGPVETQY